These 20 T cell receptor beta chains were all obtained from the same sample, sequenced in a study of blood T cells in healthy people across ages. For the second PCR, which ran for about 6 to 11 cycles, a sample-barcoded 5' primer and a J-beta primer mix were used. Using its own MiXCR run on the 5' RACE reads, TCRdb lists one record per CDR3 protein. Of about 1.6 million distinct CDR3 sequences in the sample, 30% to 35% were seen once. Sequencing was done on a sample of blood. The source is a young woman in good health.

This chain links TRBV2 with TRBJ2-1, with 12 bases identical to TRBD2. With 8 bases clipped from V and 8 bases from J, the junction kept 10 bases outside the gene matches. The CDR3 has 15 amino acids. Germline V lookup: CDR1 SNHLY, CDR2 FYNNEI. Here the CDR3 reads CASQAGLAGHDEQFF. The CDR3 DNA sequence: TGTGCCAGCCAGGCGGGACTAGCGGGCCATGATGAGCAGTTCTTC. Looking up the rest from reference TRBV2 and TRBJ2-1 gives the full variable domain: EPEVTQTPSHQVTQMGQEVILRCVPISNHLYFYWYRQILGQKVEFLVSFYNNEISEKSEIFDDQFSVERPDGSNFTLKIRSTKLEDSAMYFCASQAGLAGHDEQFFGPGTRLTVL.

In its sample, this clonotype was seen a few times. The chain couples TRBV7-6 to TRBJ2-7; 7 bases are a match to TRBD1. CDR3 length equals 16 residues. With V trimmed by 1 base and J by 0 bases, 6 bases remained unmatched. Germline CDR1 is SGHVS and CDR2 is FNYEAQ. The CDR3 DNA reads TGTGCCAGCAGCTTAGAAGGGACAGCCAGCTCCTACGAGCAGTACTTC. Its translation: CASSLEGTASSYEQYF.

This clonotype was seen a few times. The J gene is TRBJ1-6, the V gene TRBV7-9; TRBD1 matches 7 bases. The CDR3 length is 13 residues. Germline values: CDR1 SEHNR, CDR2 FQNEAQ (reference sequence). V lost 5 bases to trimming and J lost 10 bases; unmatched junction nucleotides: 5. This CDR3 is CASSDRVGSPLHF. In DNA form, the CDR3 reads TGTGCCAGCAGCGACAGGGTAGGATCACCCCTCCACTTT.

This clonotype was detected a few times. The chain uses TRBV2 and TRBJ2-3; D might be TRBD1 or TRBD2, each matching 5 bases. The CDR3 has 14 residues. The V end was cut by 3 bases, the J end by 3 bases, with 10 bases between. Germline CDR1 reads SNHLY; CDR2 reads FYNNEI. The CDR3 is CASSDRGLTDTQYF. The CDR3 bases are TGTGCCAGCAGTGACCGGGGCCTAACAGATACGCAGTATTTT. The variable domain in full, with the rest retrieved from reference TRBV2 and TRBJ2-3, is EPEVTQTPSHQVTQMGQEVILRCVPISNHLYFYWYRQILGQKVEFLVSFYNNEISEKSEIFDDQFSVERPDGSNFTLKIRSTKLEDSAMYFCASSDRGLTDTQYFGPGTRLTVL.

CDR3 residues: CSARGGQNPYEQYF. The DNA of the CDR3 is TGCAGTGCTAGAGGAGGCCAGAATCCCTACGAGCAGTACTTC. The chain uses TRBV20-1 and TRBJ2-5; D gene ambiguous. The tail of the sequence fits TRBJ2-7 better, so the J call may be wrong. This CDR3 comprises 14 residues. The germline V gene encodes CDR1 DFQATT and CDR2 SNEGSKA (reference sequence).

The chain is built from TRBV5-1 and TRBJ1-1, with D unclear. The CDR3 spans 14 residues. V was shortened by 5 bases and J by 4 bases, with 15 bases between the two germline ends. CDR1 is SGHRS and CDR2 is YFSETQ in the germline V gene. DNA for the CDR3: TGCGCCAGCAGAGAAGGGATCGTGGGCACTGAAGCTTTCTTT. Translation gives CASREGIVGTEAFF.

This clonotype was found a few times. The chain is built from TRBV5-1 and TRBJ2-3; 7 bases match TRBD2. From germline, CDR1 is SGHRS and CDR2 YFSETQ. Unmatched junction bases numbered 2, after V lost 2 bases and J lost 2 bases. The CDR3 runs to 14 residues. The DNA of the CDR3 is TGCGCCAGCAGCTTCGGGGGGTTCACAGATACGCAGTATTTT. This codes for CASSFGGFTDTQYF.

The chain links TRBV4-1 to TRBJ1-5; D is ambiguous. Germline V gene sequence: CDR1 MGHRA, CDR2 YSYEKL. There are 12 residues in the CDR3. The ends were cut back, 0 bases at V and 15 bases at J, with 12 bases in the middle. CDR3 loop: CASSQDPGSLHF. The CDR3 DNA follows: TGCGCCAGCAGCCAAGATCCGGGCAGCCTGCATTTT.

V is TRBV14 and J is TRBJ2-5, with D perhaps being TRBD1 or TRBD2 (5 bases each). The last part of the DNA fits TRBJ2-7 better; the J call may be wrong. Germline CDR1 is SGHDN and CDR2 is FVKESK. The CDR3 extends over 16 amino acids. The CDR3 loop is CASSQVQGAPRDEQYF. In DNA, the CDR3 is TGTGCCAGCAGCCAAGTCCAGGGAGCCCCTCGGGACGAGCAGTACTTC.

This chain links TRBV27 with TRBJ1-2; TRBD1 is a possible D gene (5 bases). The CDR3 contains 14 residues. Germline CDR1 and CDR2: MNHEY and SMNVEV (reference sequence). The CDR3 bases are TGTGCGCGACCTAGACAGTTCTTGCGCTATGGCTACACCTTC. Protein sequence: CARPRQFLRYGYTF.

In its sample, this clonotype was seen many times. The CDR3 nucleotides are TGCAGCGTCCCCGGACAGGGAACGGAGACCCAGTACTTC. It yields the protein CSVPGQGTETQYF. V usage is TRBV29-1 and J usage is TRBJ2-5; 8 positions agree with TRBD1. Germline lookup yields CDR1 SQVTM and CDR2 ANQGSEA. There are 13 residues in the CDR3. Trimming took 6 bases from V and 5 from J; bases not matched to a gene: 8.

The sample holds a few counts of this clonotype. The V and J genes are TRBV20-1 and TRBJ2-3, with TRBD2 matching 10 bases. Germline V gene lookup returns CDR1 DFQATT and CDR2 SNEGSKA (reference sequence). The CDR3 is 17 residues long. Trimming cost V 4 bases and J 1 base; bases outside gene matches: 11. This chain's CDR3 is CSAISGRAHLGTDTQYF. The CDR3 region has the DNA TGCAGTGCTATCAGCGGGAGGGCCCATCTCGGCACAGATACGCAGTATTTT.

This chain joins TRBV12-3 or TRBV12-4 and TRBJ1-3, with D perhaps matching TRBD1 (6 bases). The CDR3 length is 15 residues. With 1 base removed from V and 2 bases from J, the gap between germline ends came to 9 bases. This chain's CDR3 is CASSLGGAAGNTIYF. In DNA form, the CDR3 reads TGTGCCAGCAGTTTAGGGGGGGCGGCTGGAAACACCATATATTTT.

The J gene is TRBJ1-5, the V gene TRBV4-1; D not certain. The length of the CDR3 is 14 residues. Deletions cut 2 bases from V and 8 bases from J, with 13 bases between. Germline values: CDR1 MGHRA, CDR2 YSYEKL. The CDR3 loop is CASSQPGIMEPQHF. CDR3 bases: TGCGCCAGCAGCCAACCGGGAATTATGGAGCCCCAGCATTTT.

This clonotype was counted a single time. The chain joins TRBV27 to TRBJ1-2, with D possibly being TRBD1 (5 bases). The V and J ends lost 2 bases and 4 bases respectively, with 14 bases between them. Germline V CDR1 and CDR2: MNHEY, SMNVEV (reference sequence). The CDR3 is made up of 15 amino acids. The chain's CDR3 is CASSLTRGGGYGYTF. The CDR3, as DNA: TGTGCCAGCAGTTTAACACGGGGCGGGGGCTATGGCTACACCTTC.

The chain links TRBV12-3 or TRBV12-4 to TRBJ1-2; D remains ambiguous. Trimming cost V 4 bases and J 8 bases, with 8 bases left between them. This CDR3 has 11 residues. This chain's CDR3 is CASSSAGGYTF. The CDR3 coding sequence is TGTGCCAGCAGTTCGGCGGGCGGCTACACCTTC.

The chain links TRBV9 to TRBJ1-1, with D unclear. Between the trimmed V and J ends, which lost 0 bases and 4 bases, there was a span of 7 bases. The CDR3 has 13 amino acids. The germline CDR1 and CDR2 sequences are SGDLS and YYNGEE. For the CDR3, the DNA is TGTGCCAGCAGCGTAGTGGTGAGCACTGAAGCTTTCTTT. Translated: CASSVVVSTEAFF.

As to this clonotype: One junction end disagrees with the germline gene, perhaps due to a read error. This chain links TRBV20-1 with TRBJ2-1; possible D gene TRBD1, 5 bases. CDR1 and CDR2 (germline): DFQATT, SNEGSKA (reference sequence). This CDR3 comprises 14 residues. CDR3 loop: CSASRQTSYNERFF. Written as DNA, the CDR3 is TGCAGTGCTTCCCGACAGACCTCCTACAATGAGCGGTTCTTC.

In its sample, this clonotype was seen a few times. The chain combines TRBV21-1 with TRBJ2-7. TRBV21-1 is given as a pseudogene. The CDR3 is made up of 12 amino acids. The CDR3 region is CASSKDLIEQYF. CDR3 in DNA: TGTGCCAGCAGCAAAGACCTGATTGAGCAGTACTTC.

The J gene is TRBJ2-5, the V gene TRBV29-1, with D possibly matching TRBD1 (6 bases). V dropped 1 base and J dropped 5 bases, with 20 bases sitting between them. This CDR3 region has 16 residues. Germline CDR1 and CDR2: SQVTM and ANQGSEA. In DNA, the CDR3 is TGCAGCGTTGAAGGAGACAGGAAAAACTCCGGTGAGACCCAGTACTTC. Its protein is CSVEGDRKNSGETQYF.